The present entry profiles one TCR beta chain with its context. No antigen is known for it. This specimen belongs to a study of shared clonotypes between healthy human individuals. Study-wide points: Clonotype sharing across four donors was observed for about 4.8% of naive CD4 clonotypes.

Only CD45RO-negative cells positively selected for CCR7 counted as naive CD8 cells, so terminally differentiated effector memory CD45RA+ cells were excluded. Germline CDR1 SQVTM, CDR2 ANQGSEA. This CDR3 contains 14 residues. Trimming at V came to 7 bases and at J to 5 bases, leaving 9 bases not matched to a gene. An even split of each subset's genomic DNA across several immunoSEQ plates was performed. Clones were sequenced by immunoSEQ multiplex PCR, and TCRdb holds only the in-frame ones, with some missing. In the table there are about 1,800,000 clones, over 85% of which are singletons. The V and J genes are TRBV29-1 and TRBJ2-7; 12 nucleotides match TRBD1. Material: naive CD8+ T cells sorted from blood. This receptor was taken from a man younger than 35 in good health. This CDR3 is CSGTGTGGIHEQYF. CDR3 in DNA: TGCAGCGGGACCGGGACAGGGGGCATCCACGAGCAGTACTTC.